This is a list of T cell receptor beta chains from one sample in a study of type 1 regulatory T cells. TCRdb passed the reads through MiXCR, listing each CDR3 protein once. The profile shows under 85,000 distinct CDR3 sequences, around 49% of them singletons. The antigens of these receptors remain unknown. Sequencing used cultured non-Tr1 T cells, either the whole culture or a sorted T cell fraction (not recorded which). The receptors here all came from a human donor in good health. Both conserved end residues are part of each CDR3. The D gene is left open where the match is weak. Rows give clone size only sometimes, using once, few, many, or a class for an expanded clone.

TGTGCCAGCAGTCAGGACAGGGGTGGTCAGCCCCCGCATTTT,CASSQDRGGQPPHF,TRBD1,TRBJ1-5,TRBV27,-
TGCGCCAGCAGCGATCTGCAGGGGGGCCAAGAGACCCAGTACTTC,CASSDLQGGQETQYF,-,TRBJ2-5,TRBV5-1,once
TGCGCCAGCAGCTCCCAGGCTGGCGGGGGGAGCACAGATACGCAGTATTTT,CASSSQAGGGSTDTQYF,TRBD2,TRBJ2-3,TRBV5-1,few
TGTGCCAGCAGCGTAGCTTCAAGATCGTTGGGGGCCCAAGAGACCCAGTACTTC,CASSVASRSLGAQETQYF,-,TRBJ2-5,TRBV9,-
TGTGCCAGCAGCTTAGCTTTCGGGGGGGCCGTCACCGGGGAGCTGTTTTTT,CASSLAFGGAVTGELFF,TRBD2,TRBJ2-2,TRBV7-2,-
TGTGCCACCAGCAGTGAAGTCGACAGTGGGGGTTACGAGCAGTACTTC,CATSSEVDSGGYEQYF,-,TRBJ2-7,TRBV15,-
TGTGCCAGCTCACAAGAGGGGAACACTGAAGCTTTCTTT,CASSQEGNTEAFF,-,TRBJ1-1,TRBV18,few
TGTGCCAGCAGCTTAGTAGGGGGACAGGACTCCTACGAGCAGTACTTC,CASSLVGGQDSYEQYF,TRBD1,TRBJ2-7,TRBV7-2,-
TGTGCCAGCAGCCCACGGGTCCATGAGCAGTTCTTC,CASSPRVHEQFF,-,TRBJ2-1,TRBV3-1,few
TGTGCCAGCAGCGGAAGCAGACAATCCGGGACACCCGGGGCCAACGTCCTGACTTTC,CASSGSRQSGTPGANVLTF,-,TRBJ2-6,TRBV7-9,-
TGTGCCAGCAGCGCGACAGGGGGCTCCAATCAGCCCCAGCATTTT,CASSATGGSNQPQHF,TRBD1,TRBJ1-5,TRBV2,-